The T cell receptor beta chain described here comes from a study of beta chain features in type 1 diabetes. General observations from the study: Moderate yet significant TCRB CDR3 shortening was seen in Type 1 diabetes patients in all four CD4+ subsets.

Expressed TCRB transcripts were sequenced because the isolated RNA had all been reverse transcribed beforehand. TCRdb's copy holds only in-frame clones and misses some; the assay was immunoSEQ multiplex PCR. This sample carries some 660,000 clones, 11% to 15% of them seen once, and the ten largest clones take 0.04%. Trimming removed 0 bases from V and 0 bases from J, with 20 bases in between. This CDR3 spans 18 amino acids. Germline lookup yields CDR1 GTSNPN and CDR2 SVGIG (reference sequence). This clone was detected a few times. Its antigen is currently unknown. The sequenced sample was naive CD4+ T cells from blood. The chain links TRBV30 to TRBJ1-1, with a weak D call TRBD1 (6 bases). The receptor was isolated from a young man with type 1 diabetes. CDR3 coding DNA: TGTGCCTGGAGTGTATCTTTCCGTAGCGGGGGCATGAACACTGAAGCTTTCTTT. It translates to CAWSVSFRSGGMNTEAFF.